The next 28 T cell receptor beta chains were all read from a single sample in a study of blood T cell repertoires in COVID-19 (dated by TCRdb to 2020 to 2022). Library method: the immunoSEQ multiplex PCR assay. TCRdb carries this immuneACCESS record with in-frame sequences only. Its versions omit some clonotypes, under half of them owing to an unresolved V gene in the studies checked, with the rest unexplained. In this sample the table shows 450,000 to 500,000 clones, 75% to 90% of which occur a single time. The top ten clonotypes cover 0.7% of the sample. The sequenced material came from PBMCs or T cells enriched from blood (not recorded which). Receptor source: a woman under 30 who had recovered from COVID-19.

The V and J genes are TRBV5-6 and TRBJ2-2, with 9 bases matching TRBD2. Per germline, CDR1 SGHDT and CDR2 YYEEEE. This CDR3 contains 19 residues. Trimming at V came to 3 bases and at J to 5 bases, leaving 17 bases not matched to a gene. Here the CDR3 reads CASSYLTRGGEVATGELFF. The CDR3 DNA sequence: TGTGCCAGCAGCTATTTGACTCGCGGGGGGGAAGTGGCTACCGGGGAGCTGTTTTTT.

The V call is TRBV9, the J call TRBJ2-2; possible D gene TRBD2, 7 bases. This CDR3 has 16 residues. Germline assignment: CDR1 SGDLS and CDR2 YYNGEE. Trimming took 0 bases from V and 2 from J, leaving 11 bases between them. CDR3 region: CASSVATGGNTGELFF. The CDR3 coding sequence is TGTGCCAGCAGCGTAGCTACGGGGGGCAACACCGGGGAGCTGTTTTTT.

DNA for the CDR3: TGTGCCAGCTCACCCAGGGGACAGTTTACGAACACTGAAGCTTTCTTT. Amino acids: CASSPRGQFTNTEAFF. The chain carries TRBV18 and TRBJ1-1; 7 positions match TRBD1. With 3 bases clipped from V and 1 base from J, the junction kept 8 bases outside the gene matches. Germline V gives CDR1 KGHSH, CDR2 LQKENI. The CDR3 covers 16 residues.

The rearrangement links TRBV2 to TRBJ2-5; TRBD1 might be the D (7 bases). This CDR3 is built from 14 residues. V shed 7 bases and J shed 9 bases, with 21 bases lying between them. CDR1 is SNHLY, CDR2 FYNNEI, per germline. CDR3 sequence reads: CASNREAGQGAQYF. The CDR3 region has the DNA TGTGCCAGCAACAGGGAGGCTGGGCAGGGGGCCCAGTACTTC. The whole variable domain, remainder taken from reference TRBV2 and TRBJ2-5, is EPEVTQTPSHQVTQMGQEVILRCVPISNHLYFYWYRQILGQKVEFLVSFYNNEISEKSEIFDDQFSVERPDGSNFTLKIRSTKLEDSAMYFCASNREAGQGAQYFGPGTRLLVL.

The J gene is TRBJ2-3, the V gene TRBV20-1; TRBD2 is a possible D gene (5 bases). The CDR3 runs to 14 residues. In germline, CDR1 is DFQATT, CDR2 SNEGSKA (reference sequence). V lost 3 bases and J 3 bases, leaving 13 bases between the germline ends. The CDR3 reads CSASDPRRTDTQYF. CDR3 nucleotide sequence: TGCAGTGCTAGTGACCCCCGGAGGACAGATACGCAGTATTTT.

The chain carries TRBV6-6 and TRBJ1-2; no clear D gene. This CDR3 contains 13 residues. Trimming took 2 bases from V and 2 from J, leaving 6 bases between them. CDR1 MNHNY and CDR2 SVGAGI come from the germline V gene (reference sequence). The CDR3 protein is CASSYEFNYGYTF. The CDR3 bases are TGTGCCAGCAGTTACGAGTTCAACTATGGCTACACCTTC.

This rearrangement joins TRBV6-6 to TRBJ1-2; a weak D match, TRBD1 (6 bases). From germline, CDR1 is MNHNY and CDR2 SVGAGI (reference sequence). The ends were cut back, 0 bases at V and 8 bases at J, with 10 bases in the middle. The CDR3 covers 13 residues. CDR3 amino acids: CASSYSLGGGYTF. The CDR3, as DNA: TGTGCCAGCAGTTACTCGTTAGGGGGAGGCTACACCTTC.

With regard to this clone: Other nucleotide sequences from this sample produce the same CDR3. The chain joins TRBV9 to TRBJ1-2; D ambiguous. CDR1 is SGDLS, CDR2 YYNGEE, per germline. This CDR3 spans 13 amino acids. Deletions cut 2 bases from V and 4 bases from J, with 9 bases between. The CDR3 spells CASSVGELYGYTF. DNA for the CDR3: TGTGCCAGCAGCGTCGGGGAACTCTATGGCTACACCTTC.

J is TRBJ2-7 and V is TRBV15, with TRBD2 as a possible D gene (5 bases). Trimming removed 0 bases from V and 6 bases from J, with 9 bases in between. CDR3 size: 13 residues. In germline, CDR1 is LNHNV, CDR2 YYDKDF (reference sequence). The CDR3: CATSRETGFEQYF. The DNA of the CDR3 is TGTGCCACCAGCAGAGAGACGGGGTTCGAGCAGTACTTC.

The chain joins TRBV28 to TRBJ1-1; D call uncertain. V was pared by 6 bases and J by 0 bases, with 14 bases between. Germline assignment: CDR1 MDHEN and CDR2 SYDVKM. This CDR3 region has 15 residues. The CDR3, as DNA: TGTGCCAGCAGCCCGCGCGGGGTCATGAACACTGAAGCTTTCTTT. This translates into CASSPRGVMNTEAFF.

The chain has TRBV19 and TRBJ2-2; possibly TRBD1 for D (6 bases). The germline gives CDR1 LNHDA, CDR2 SQIVND (reference sequence). V lost 7 bases, J lost 5 bases, and 14 bases lay in between. The CDR3 spans 14 residues. CDR3 sequence: CASNSGDRTGELFF. The CDR3 DNA reads TGTGCCAGTAACTCAGGGGATCGAACCGGGGAGCTGTTTTTT.

The chain recombines TRBV6-5 with TRBJ2-7, with D possibly TRBD2 on 6 matching bases. The V and J ends lost 5 bases and 4 bases respectively, with 18 bases between them. Germline CDR1 is MNHEY and CDR2 is SVGAGI. The CDR3 sequence is 15 residues long. CDR3 sequence (DNA): TGTGCCAGCAGTCCCGGCGGGGCGAGGCTTTACGAGCAGTACTTC. It translates to CASSPGGARLYEQYF.

Here the CDR3 DNA reads TGTGCCAGCAGCTCCATTTTAAAGGAACCGGGGCAGCCCCAGCATTTT. Encoded protein: CASSSILKEPGQPQHF. The chain has TRBV5-6 and TRBJ1-5; D remains ambiguous. Germline CDR1 SGHDT, CDR2 YYEEEE. CDR3 length: 16 amino acids. Deletions cut 3 bases from V and 7 bases from J, with 20 bases between.

This chain connects TRBV5-1 to TRBJ2-7; possibly TRBD2 for D (6 bases). This CDR3 has 16 amino acids. V lost 0 bases and J lost 7, with 20 bases in between. Germline CDR1 reads SGHRS; CDR2 reads YFSETQ. The CDR3 loop is CASSLVAAPSTVEQYF. CDR3 DNA: TGCGCCAGCAGCTTGGTAGCGGCACCCTCGACTGTGGAGCAGTACTTC. The variable domain in full, with the rest retrieved from reference TRBV5-1 and TRBJ2-7, is KAGVTQTPRYLIKTRGQQVTLSCSPISGHRSVSWYQQTPGQGLQFLFEYFSETQRNKGNFPGRFSGRQFSNSRSEMNVSTLELGDSALYLCASSLVAAPSTVEQYFGPGTRLTVT.

The CDR3, as DNA: TGTGCCTGGGGGAGGTGGGGGACACCTCCTAACTATGGCTACACCTTC. Its translation is CAWGRWGTPPNYGYTF. The rearrangement uses TRBV30 and TRBJ1-2; D may be TRBD1 (6 bases). The CDR3 loop spans 16 amino acids. Germline values: CDR1 GTSNPN, CDR2 SVGIG (reference sequence). V gave up 5 bases and J gave up 0 bases, with 19 bases separating them.

V gene TRBV3-1 (or the pseudogene TRBV3-2) combines with J gene TRBJ1-3; TRBD1 is a possible D gene (6 bases). Germline V lookup: CDR1 LGHDT, CDR2 YNNKEL (reference sequence). V was cut by 4 bases and J by 4 bases, with 14 bases left in between. This CDR3 comprises 15 residues. CDR3 bases: TGTGCCAGCAGCCTAAGACAGGCCCACGGAAACACCATATATTTT. This translates into CASSLRQAHGNTIYF.

This clone has a single count. The chain carries TRBV19 and TRBJ1-6; the D is unclear. V shed 1 base and J shed 11 bases, with 12 bases lying between them. The CDR3 is made up of 14 amino acids. Per the germline V gene, CDR1 is LNHDA and CDR2 is SQIVND (reference sequence). The CDR3 DNA reads as TGTGCCAGTAGTATAGTTGTCGGGGATACACCCCTCCACTTT. The encoded protein is CASSIVVGDTPLHF.

J is TRBJ2-1 and V is TRBV24-1; 7 bases line up with TRBD1. The J segment lost 7 bases and the V segment lost 7 bases, leaving 12 bases of the junction unmatched. Germline lookup yields CDR1 KGHDR and CDR2 SFDVKD. The CDR3 is 15 residues long. The CDR3 loop reads CATSDHRQGVNEQFF. The CDR3 nucleotides read TGTGCCACCAGCGATCACCGACAGGGAGTGAATGAGCAGTTCTTC.

This sequence joins TRBV7-2 and TRBJ2-3; D is unclear. CDR3 size: 13 residues. Germline-derived CDR1 and CDR2 are SGHTA and FQGNSA. Deletions cut 0 bases from V and 6 bases from J, with 7 bases between. The CDR3 nucleotides read TGTGCCAGCAGCTTAGCGGAGTATGATACGCAGTATTTT. Translation gives CASSLAEYDTQYF.

The chain combines TRBV29-1 with TRBJ2-7; D may be TRBD2 (5 bases). Deletions cut 6 bases from V and 5 bases from J, with 14 bases between. The CDR3 extends over 12 amino acids. Per germline, CDR1 SQVTM and CDR2 ANQGSEA. Written as DNA, the CDR3 is TGCAGCGTCGTGGAAGCGGTGGACGAGCAGTACTTC. Protein product: CSVVEAVDEQYF.

V gene TRBV27 combines with J gene TRBJ1-5; 9 nucleotides agree with TRBD1. The junction had 11 bases not matched to a gene; V was cut back by 8 bases and J by 0 bases. Germline lookup yields CDR1 MNHEY and CDR2 SMNVEV (reference sequence). The CDR3 extends over 17 amino acids. Here the CDR3 DNA reads TGTGCCAGCCACCGGGACAGGGAGAGTTTTAGCAATCAGCCCCAGCATTTT. Its protein is CASHRDRESFSNQPQHF.

V gene TRBV28 combines with J gene TRBJ1-2; 11 bases agree with TRBD1. The J segment lost 0 bases and the V segment lost 5 bases, leaving 8 bases of the junction unmatched. Germline V gene lookup returns CDR1 MDHEN and CDR2 SYDVKM. This CDR3 comprises 17 residues. The CDR3 DNA reads TGTGCCAGCAGTCGGGACAGGGGGACGACCCCTAACTATGGCTACACCTTC. It encodes CASSRDRGTTPNYGYTF.

V is TRBV5-1 and J is TRBJ1-2; TRBD1 matches at 7 bases. This CDR3 is 14 amino acids long. Unmatched junction bases numbered 14, after V lost 7 bases and J lost 8 bases. Germline CDR1 is SGHRS and CDR2 is YFSETQ. The DNA for the CDR3 is TGCGCCAGCTCCTCGGGGGGGGACAGAACCGGCTACACCTTC. Amino acids: CASSSGGDRTGYTF.

The V and J genes are TRBV5-1 and TRBJ1-3; D may be TRBD1 (6 bases). Germline V gene lookup returns CDR1 SGHRS and CDR2 YFSETQ. The V end lost 3 bases, the J end lost 3 bases, and 10 bases lay between the germline ends. The CDR3 totals 14 residues. The CDR3 coding sequence is TGCGCCAGCAGCTCTCCGGACAGTGGAAACACCATATATTTT. This translates into CASSSPDSGNTIYF.

The chain uses TRBV24-1 and TRBJ2-5, with 8 bases lining up with TRBD2. CDR3 length: 15 amino acids. CDR1 is KGHDR, CDR2 SFDVKD, per germline. Trimming cost V 3 bases and J 5 bases; bases outside gene matches: 7. CDR3 region: CATSDPAGGWETQYF. Here the CDR3 DNA reads TGTGCCACCAGTGATCCGGCGGGGGGCTGGGAGACCCAGTACTTC.

This chain connects TRBV2 to TRBJ2-6; 11 bases are a match to TRBD2. The CDR3 length is 16 residues. Germline V gene lookup returns CDR1 SNHLY and CDR2 FYNNEI. J lost 3 bases, V lost 6 bases, and 4 bases had no gene match. CDR3 loop: CASSLAGGSGANVLTF. The CDR3 DNA is TGTGCCAGCAGCCTAGCGGGGGGTAGTGGGGCCAACGTCCTGACTTTC.

The V and J genes are TRBV6-2 or TRBV6-3 and TRBJ1-3; D unresolved. Trimming pared 5 bases from V and 1 base from J, leaving 15 bases between. The CDR3 loop spans 16 amino acids. Germline V CDR1 and CDR2: MNHEY, SVGEGT. The CDR3 sequence: CASSRGGSSSGNTIYF. Here the CDR3 DNA reads TGTGCCAGCAGTCGAGGCGGGTCTTCGTCTGGAAACACCATATATTTT.

The chain combines TRBV18 with TRBJ2-5; 9 nucleotides agree with TRBD1. V was pared by 3 bases and J by 5 bases, with 7 bases of the junction left unmatched. CDR1 and CDR2 (germline): KGHSH, LQKENI. CDR3 size: 15 residues. The CDR3 region is CASSPQQGAGETQYF. CDR3 nucleotides: TGTGCCAGCTCACCCCAACAGGGGGCGGGGGAGACCCAGTACTTC.